The clone carrying this T cell receptor beta chain was observed a handful of times. Its specificity is unknown. The sample comes from a study of T cell repertoires in cytomegalovirus infection. Background on the study: Recently identified HLA-C-restricted and well-studied HLA-B-restricted CMV epitopes were used. Broader study findings: The ex vivo response was dominated by HLA-C-restricted CMV-specific TCR beta clonotypes.

This CDR3 is built from 14 residues. Trimming took 8 bases from V and 8 from J, leaving 19 bases between them. Germline CDR1 reads LNHDA; CDR2 reads SQIVND (reference sequence). TCRdb re-called the reads with MiXCR, one entry per CDR3 protein. The data contain 20,000 to 30,000 distinct CDR3 sequences, 20% to 25% of them singletons. Sequencing was performed on CD8+ T cells from cultured PBMCs, taken from culture after CMV antigen stimulation. The chain carries TRBV19 and TRBJ2-1; TRBD2 is a possible D gene (6 bases). The TCR originated in a human donor in good health (CMV status not recorded). Some clones in this sample may be carry-over from other donors' samples. This CDR3 reads CASGGGGDADEQFF. The CDR3 bases are TGTGCCAGTGGGGGTGGAGGGGACGCTGATGAGCAGTTCTTC.